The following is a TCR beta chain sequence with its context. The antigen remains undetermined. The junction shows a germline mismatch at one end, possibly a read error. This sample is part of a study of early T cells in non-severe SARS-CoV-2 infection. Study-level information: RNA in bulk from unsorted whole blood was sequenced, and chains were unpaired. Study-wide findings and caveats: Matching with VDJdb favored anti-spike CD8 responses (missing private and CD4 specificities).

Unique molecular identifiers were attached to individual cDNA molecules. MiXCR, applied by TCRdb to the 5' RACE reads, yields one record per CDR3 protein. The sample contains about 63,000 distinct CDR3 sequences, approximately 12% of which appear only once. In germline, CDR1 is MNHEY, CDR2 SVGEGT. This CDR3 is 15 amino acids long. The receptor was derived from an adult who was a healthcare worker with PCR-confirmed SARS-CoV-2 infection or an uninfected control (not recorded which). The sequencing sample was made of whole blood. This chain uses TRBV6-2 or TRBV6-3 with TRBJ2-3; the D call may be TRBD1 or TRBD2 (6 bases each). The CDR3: CTSSYGGRGADTQYF. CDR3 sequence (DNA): TGTACCAGCAGTTATGGGGGGCGCGGCGCAGATACGCAGTATTTT.